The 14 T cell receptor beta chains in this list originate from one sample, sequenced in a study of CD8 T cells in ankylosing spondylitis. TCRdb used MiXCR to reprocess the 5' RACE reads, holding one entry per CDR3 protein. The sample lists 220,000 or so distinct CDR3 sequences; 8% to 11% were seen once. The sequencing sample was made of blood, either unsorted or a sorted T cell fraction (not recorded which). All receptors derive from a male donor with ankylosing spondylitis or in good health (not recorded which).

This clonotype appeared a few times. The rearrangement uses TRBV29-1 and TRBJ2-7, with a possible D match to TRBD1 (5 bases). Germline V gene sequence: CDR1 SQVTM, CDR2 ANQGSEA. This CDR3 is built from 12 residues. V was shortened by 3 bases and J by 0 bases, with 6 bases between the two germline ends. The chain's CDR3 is CSVETDSYEQYF. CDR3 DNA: TGCAGCGTTGAGACAGACTCCTACGAGCAGTACTTC.

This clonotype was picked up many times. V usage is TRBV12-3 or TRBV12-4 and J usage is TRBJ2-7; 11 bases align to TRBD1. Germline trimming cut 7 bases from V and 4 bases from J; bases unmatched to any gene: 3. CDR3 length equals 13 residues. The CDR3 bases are TGTGCCAGCACCCGGGACAGGGGGTACGAGCAGTACTTC. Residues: CASTRDRGYEQYF.

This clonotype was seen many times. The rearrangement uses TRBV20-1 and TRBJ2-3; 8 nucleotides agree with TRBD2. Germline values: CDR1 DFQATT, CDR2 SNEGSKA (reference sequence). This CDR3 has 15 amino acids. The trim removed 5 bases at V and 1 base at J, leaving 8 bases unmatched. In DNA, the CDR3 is TGCAGTGCTCTCAAGGGTAGCGGGGGCACAGATACGCAGTATTTT. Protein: CSALKGSGGTDTQYF.

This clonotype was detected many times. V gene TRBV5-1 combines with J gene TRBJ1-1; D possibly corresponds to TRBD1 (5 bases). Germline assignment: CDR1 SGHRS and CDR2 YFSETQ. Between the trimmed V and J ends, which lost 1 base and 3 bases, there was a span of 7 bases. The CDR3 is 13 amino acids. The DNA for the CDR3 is TGCGCCAGCAGCTTGTTACAGGACACTGAAGCTTTCTTT. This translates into CASSLLQDTEAFF.

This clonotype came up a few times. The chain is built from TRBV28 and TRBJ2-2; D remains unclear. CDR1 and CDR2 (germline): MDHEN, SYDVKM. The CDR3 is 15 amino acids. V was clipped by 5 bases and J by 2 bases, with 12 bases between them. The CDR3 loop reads CASSTPGGNTGELFF. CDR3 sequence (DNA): TGTGCCAGCAGTACCCCCGGCGGAAACACCGGGGAGCTGTTTTTT.

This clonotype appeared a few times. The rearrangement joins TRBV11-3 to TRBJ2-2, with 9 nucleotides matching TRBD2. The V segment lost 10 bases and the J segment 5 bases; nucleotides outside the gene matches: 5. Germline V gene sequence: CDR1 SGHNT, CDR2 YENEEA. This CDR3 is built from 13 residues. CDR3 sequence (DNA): TGTGCCACCCTAGCGGGGTGGACCGGGGAGCTGTTTTTT. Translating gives CATLAGWTGELFF. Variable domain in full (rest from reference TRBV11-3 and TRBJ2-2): EAGVVQSPRYKIIEKKQPVAFWCNPISGHNTLYWYLQNLGQGPELLIRYENEEAVDDSQLPKDRFSAERLKGVDSTLKIQPAELGDSAVYLCATLAGWTGELFFGEGSRLTVL.

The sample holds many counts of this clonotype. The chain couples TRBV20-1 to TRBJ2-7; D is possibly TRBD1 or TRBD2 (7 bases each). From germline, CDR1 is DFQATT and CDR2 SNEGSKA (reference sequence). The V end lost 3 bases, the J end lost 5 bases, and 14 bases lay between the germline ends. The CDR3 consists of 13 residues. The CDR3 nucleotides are TGCAGTGCTAGTTTGCAGGGGGGGGACGAGCAGTACTTC. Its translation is CSASLQGGDEQYF.

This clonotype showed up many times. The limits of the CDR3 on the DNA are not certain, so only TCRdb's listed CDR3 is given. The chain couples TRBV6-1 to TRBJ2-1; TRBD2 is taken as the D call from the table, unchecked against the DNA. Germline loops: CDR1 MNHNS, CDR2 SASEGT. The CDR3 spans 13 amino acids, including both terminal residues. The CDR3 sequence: CASSEIWTRREFF.

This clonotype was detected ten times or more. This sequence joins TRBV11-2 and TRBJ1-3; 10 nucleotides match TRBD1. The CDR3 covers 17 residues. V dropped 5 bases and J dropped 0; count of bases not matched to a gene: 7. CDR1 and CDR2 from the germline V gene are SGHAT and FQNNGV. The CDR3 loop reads CASSIRQGAHSGNTIYF. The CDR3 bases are TGTGCCAGCAGCATTAGACAGGGGGCGCACTCTGGAAACACCATATATTTT.

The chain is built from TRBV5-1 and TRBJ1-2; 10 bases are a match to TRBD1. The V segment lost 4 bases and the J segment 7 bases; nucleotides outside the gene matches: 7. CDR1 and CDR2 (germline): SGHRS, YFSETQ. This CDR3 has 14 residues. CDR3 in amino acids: CASSADGTGVGYTF. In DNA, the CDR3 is TGCGCCAGCAGCGCAGACGGGACAGGGGTTGGCTACACCTTC. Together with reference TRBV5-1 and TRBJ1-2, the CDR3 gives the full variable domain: KAGVTQTPRYLIKTRGQQVTLSCSPISGHRSVSWYQQTPGQGLQFLFEYFSETQRNKGNFPGRFSGRQFSNSRSEMNVSTLELGDSALYLCASSADGTGVGYTFGSGTRLTVV.

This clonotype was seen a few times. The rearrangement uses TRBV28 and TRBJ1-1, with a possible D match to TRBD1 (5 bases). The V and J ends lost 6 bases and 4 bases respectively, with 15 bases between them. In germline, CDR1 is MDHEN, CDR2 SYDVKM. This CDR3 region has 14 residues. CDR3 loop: CASRPRVVSTEAFF. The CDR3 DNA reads TGTGCCAGCAGGCCCAGGGTAGTGAGCACTGAAGCTTTCTTT.

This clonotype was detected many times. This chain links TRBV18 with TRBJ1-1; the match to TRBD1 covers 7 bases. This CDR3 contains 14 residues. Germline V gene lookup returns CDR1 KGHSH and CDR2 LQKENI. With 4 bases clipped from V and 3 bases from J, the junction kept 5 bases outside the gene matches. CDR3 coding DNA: TGTGCCAGCTCACAGAGGCAGGGGGACACTGAAGCTTTCTTT. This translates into CASSQRQGDTEAFF.

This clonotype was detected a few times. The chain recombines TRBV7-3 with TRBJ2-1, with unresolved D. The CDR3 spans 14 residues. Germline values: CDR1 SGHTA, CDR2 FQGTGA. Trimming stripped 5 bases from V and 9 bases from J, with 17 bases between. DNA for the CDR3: TGTGCCAGCAGCCCGCTCCCAGACCACTCTGAGCAGTTCTTC. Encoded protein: CASSPLPDHSEQFF.

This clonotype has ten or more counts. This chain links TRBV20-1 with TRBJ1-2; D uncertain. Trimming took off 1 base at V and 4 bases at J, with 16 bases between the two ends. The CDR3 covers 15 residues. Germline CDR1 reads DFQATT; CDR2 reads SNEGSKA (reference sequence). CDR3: CSARAAGGSIYGYTF. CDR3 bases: TGCAGTGCTAGAGCTGCAGGAGGGTCCATCTATGGCTACACCTTC.